Each of the 15 T cell receptor beta chains below was sequenced from the same sample in a study of shared clonotypes between healthy human individuals. Only in-frame clones appear in the TCRdb table, and some are missing; sequencing was by immunoSEQ multiplex PCR. The profile shows over 2 million clones, roughly 92% of them singletons. The sequencing input was naive CD4+ T cells from PBMCs. As for subset: CD45RA+ positively selected. Receptors originate from a man between 18 and 35 years old in good health. Some clones in this sample may be carry-over from other donors' samples.

V and J are TRBV5-1 and TRBJ2-1; perhaps TRBD2 as D (6 bases). V lost 6 bases and J lost 8, with 15 bases in between. CDR3 length equals 13 residues. The V gene's germline CDR1 is SGHRS and CDR2 YFSETQ. The CDR3 DNA reads TGCGCCAGCACCGGGACTCCTGATGATGAGCAGTTCTTC. It translates to CASTGTPDDEQFF.

As DNA, the CDR3 is TGTGCCAGCTCACTCAAGAGGGACCAAGAGACCCAGTACTTC. Translating it yields CASSLKRDQETQYF. The chain recombines TRBV18 with TRBJ2-5; possible D gene TRBD2, 5 bases. CDR1 and CDR2 (germline): KGHSH, LQKENI. The V end was cut by 4 bases, the J end by 0 bases, with 9 bases between. The length of the CDR3 is 14 residues. Complete variable domain (other parts from reference TRBV18 and TRBJ2-5): NAGVMQNPRHLVRRRGQEARLRCSPMKGHSHVYWYRQLPEEGLKFMVYLQKENIIDESGMPKERFSAEFPKEGPSILRIQQVVRGDSAAYFCASSLKRDQETQYFGPGTRLLVL.

The J gene is TRBJ2-7, the V gene TRBV30, with a tentative D call TRBD1 (5 bases). The CDR3 length is 13 residues. CDR1 and CDR2 (germline): GTSNPN, SVGIG (reference sequence). Trimming took 1 base from V and 0 from J, leaving 7 bases between them. In DNA form, the CDR3 reads TGTGCCTGGAGTGAGGGGCCCTCCTACGAGCAGTACTTC. Translation: CAWSEGPSYEQYF.

The chain uses TRBV28 and TRBJ2-1; 9 bases line up with TRBD2. Trimming removed 4 bases from V and 1 base from J; junction bases left unmatched: 5. This CDR3 comprises 16 residues. The germline CDR1 and CDR2 sequences are MDHEN and SYDVKM. CDR3 DNA sequence: TGTGCCAGCAGTTCAATAGCGGGAGTATCCTACAATGAGCAGTTCTTC. Translating it yields CASSSIAGVSYNEQFF.

This clone was observed a few times. The gene calls are TRBV20-1 and TRBJ2-6; no clear D gene. Trimming left V 6 bases short and J 8 bases short, with 8 bases between. Germline V gene lookup returns CDR1 DFQATT and CDR2 SNEGSKA (reference sequence). The CDR3 sequence is 11 residues long. The CDR3 DNA reads TGCAGTGCGATAGGGTCCAACGTCCTGACTTTC. Its translation is CSAIGSNVLTF.

V usage is TRBV5-1 and J usage is TRBJ1-4; 8 positions agree with TRBD1. Germline lookup yields CDR1 SGHRS and CDR2 YFSETQ. This CDR3 spans 16 amino acids. The V gene end was trimmed by 0 bases and the J gene end by 6 bases; junction bases not matched to a gene: 7. The CDR3 DNA sequence: TGCGCCAGCAGCTTGGGGACAGGGAGCTATGATGAAAAACTGTTTTTT. Its translation: CASSLGTGSYDEKLFF.

V gene TRBV18 combines with J gene TRBJ2-3; no reliable D call. Per germline, CDR1 KGHSH and CDR2 LQKENI. The CDR3 covers 16 residues. V was trimmed by 0 bases and J by 7 bases, leaving 17 bases between them. The CDR3 nucleotides read TGTGCCAGCTCACCACCGAATTGGGCCCCTAATTATACGCAGTATTTT. Its translation: CASSPPNWAPNYTQYF. The whole variable domain, filled in from reference TRBV18 and TRBJ2-3, reads NAGVMQNPRHLVRRRGQEARLRCSPMKGHSHVYWYRQLPEEGLKFMVYLQKENIIDESGMPKERFSAEFPKEGPSILRIQQVVRGDSAAYFCASSPPNWAPNYTQYFGPGTRLTVL.

The chain recombines TRBV7-9 with TRBJ1-2; 7 nucleotides align to TRBD1. CDR1 SEHNR and CDR2 FQNEAQ come from the germline V gene (reference sequence). V lost 5 bases to trimming and J lost 1 base; unmatched junction nucleotides: 4. The CDR3 covers 14 residues. The CDR3 is CASSRGQNNYGYTF. DNA for the CDR3: TGTGCCAGCAGCCGGGGACAGAATAACTATGGCTACACCTTC.

The chain carries TRBV7-9 and TRBJ2-3; 9 bases align to TRBD2. V shed 5 bases and J 0 bases; nucleotides not matched to a gene: 6. The CDR3 loop spans 16 amino acids. The germline V gene encodes CDR1 SEHNR and CDR2 FQNEAQ (reference sequence). The CDR3 is CASSRLAGVSTDTQYF. Written as DNA, the CDR3 is TGTGCCAGCAGCAGATTAGCGGGAGTTAGCACAGATACGCAGTATTTT.

Comments on this clone: At the DNA level, this CDR3 is encoded by other sequences in the same sample as well. This rearrangement joins TRBV27 to TRBJ2-5, with 7 bases identical to TRBD2. The V gene's germline CDR1 is MNHEY and CDR2 SMNVEV (reference sequence). CDR3 length: 14 amino acids. V shed 2 bases and J 2 bases; nucleotides not matched to a gene: 2. This CDR3 is CASSLRGGQETQYF. The CDR3 DNA reads TGTGCCAGCAGTTTACGCGGGGGACAAGAGACCCAGTACTTC.

The J gene is TRBJ1-1, the V gene TRBV28, with D possibly being TRBD1 (5 bases). This CDR3 is 15 amino acids long. Germline CDR1 is MDHEN and CDR2 is SYDVKM. V shed 7 bases and J shed 7 bases, with 22 bases lying between them. This CDR3 reads CASNLRDLRLGEAFF. The CDR3 nucleotides read TGTGCCAGCAACCTCCGGGACCTCCGACTCGGTGAAGCTTTCTTT.

The rearrangement links TRBV25-1 to TRBJ2-5; 8 bases line up with TRBD1. With 3 bases clipped from V and 5 bases from J, the junction kept 8 bases outside the gene matches. From germline, CDR1 is MGHDK and CDR2 SYGVNS. The CDR3 sequence is 15 residues long. CDR3 bases: TGTGCCAGCAGTGACGTCCAGGGGGCGGGTGAGACCCAGTACTTC. It specifies CASSDVQGAGETQYF.

The rearrangement joins TRBV28 to TRBJ1-5; no firm D call. Germline-derived CDR1 and CDR2 are MDHEN and SYDVKM. CDR3 length: 13 amino acids. The V end was cut by 10 bases, the J end by 2 bases, with 12 bases between. The CDR3, as DNA: TGTGCCACCAAGCCAGGACGCAATCAGCCCCAGCATTTT. Translated, it gives CATKPGRNQPQHF.

CDR3 residues: CASSERRSNSGNTIYF. CDR3 nucleotides: TGTGCCAGCAGCGAACGACGGAGCAACTCTGGAAACACCATATATTTT. The J gene is TRBJ1-3, the V gene TRBV11-2, with D uncertain. The V gene lost 5 bases and the J gene lost 0 bases, with 14 bases spanning the gap. The CDR3 length is 16 residues. The V gene's germline CDR1 is SGHAT and CDR2 FQNNGV.

Comments on this clone: At the DNA level, this CDR3 is encoded by other sequences in the same sample as well. V is TRBV28 and J is TRBJ1-2, with 10 bases lining up with TRBD1. From germline, CDR1 is MDHEN and CDR2 SYDVKM. V trimming: 3 bases; J trimming: 7 bases; junction bases outside the gene matches: 2. The CDR3 is 13 residues long. The chain's CDR3 is CASSLGQGFGYTF. The CDR3 DNA sequence: TGTGCCAGCAGTTTGGGACAGGGGTTTGGCTACACCTTC.